These 30 T cell receptor beta chains originate from one sample sequenced in a study of molecular identifiers for immune sequencing clone quantification. From the PCR reads, TCRdb called clonotypes with MiXCR, one entry per CDR3 protein. Among about 510,000 distinct CDR3 sequences listed, around 21% were seen once. The material sequenced was naive CD8+ T cells from blood, with Jurkat cell RNA spiked in. The sample's subset: FACS-sorted CD8+CD4-CCR7+CD45RA+ naive T cells. The source is a human donor in good health. Some libraries in this study had Jurkat cell RNA spiked in.

The chain links TRBV7-2 to TRBJ1-6, with 9 bases fitting TRBD1. This CDR3 is built from 18 residues. V lost 0 bases and J lost 7; bases outside the gene matches: 10. Germline lookup yields CDR1 SGHTA and CDR2 FQGNSA. The CDR3 sequence: CASSLAFLGDRANSPLHF. CDR3 DNA: TGTGCCAGCAGCTTAGCCTTTCTGGGGGACAGGGCGAATTCACCCCTCCACTTT. Full variable domain (outside the CDR3, taken from reference TRBV7-2 and TRBJ1-6): GAGVSQSPSNKVTEKGKDVELRCDPISGHTALYWYRQSLGQGLEFLIYFQGNSAPDKSGLPSDRFSAERTGGSVSTLTIQRTQQEDSAVYLCASSLAFLGDRANSPLHFGNGTRLTVT.

V usage is TRBV9 and J usage is TRBJ2-2; 7 nucleotides line up with TRBD2. The V and J ends lost 3 bases and 4 bases, in that order; junction bases with no gene match: 3. The CDR3 extends over 14 amino acids. CDR1 and CDR2 (germline): SGDLS, YYNGEE. The CDR3 bases are TGTGCCAGCAGCGGACTAGCCGGCACCGGGGAGCTGTTTTTT. Its translation: CASSGLAGTGELFF.

This clonotype was observed a handful of times. The chain has TRBV20-1 and TRBJ1-1, with 7 bases fitting TRBD1. The CDR3 spans 15 residues. Per the germline V gene, CDR1 is DFQATT and CDR2 is SNEGSKA (reference sequence). With V trimmed by 0 bases and J by 3 bases, 7 bases remained unmatched. In DNA form, the CDR3 reads TGCAGTGCTAGAGATCAGACAGGGACATACACTGAAGCTTTCTTT. It specifies CSARDQTGTYTEAFF.

This clonotype was recorded many times. The gene calls are TRBV25-1 and TRBJ2-3; D unclear. Germline values: CDR1 MGHDK, CDR2 SYGVNS. The ends were cut back, 5 bases at V and 1 base at J, with 4 bases in the middle. CDR3 size: 12 residues. Here the CDR3 DNA reads TGTGCCAGCAGTTGGGGCACAGATACGCAGTATTTT. The encoded protein is CASSWGTDTQYF.

This clonotype was counted many times. This chain links TRBV6-2 or TRBV6-3 with TRBJ2-7; TRBD2 matches at 9 bases. Trimming at V came to 3 bases and at J to 5 bases, leaving 5 bases not matched to a gene. This CDR3 comprises 14 residues. Germline assignment: CDR1 MNHEY and CDR2 SVGEGT. The CDR3 sequence is CASSYGGGRDEQYF. Here the CDR3 DNA reads TGTGCCAGCAGTTATGGTGGCGGGAGGGACGAGCAGTACTTC.

This chain links TRBV5-1 with TRBJ1-4; D gene unclear. This CDR3 has 14 residues. V was trimmed by 0 bases and J by 8 bases, leaving 11 bases between them. Germline assignment: CDR1 SGHRS and CDR2 YFSETQ. The CDR3 loop reads CASSLAVTHEKLFF. In nucleotides, the CDR3 is TGCGCCAGCAGCTTGGCCGTGACACACGAAAAACTGTTTTTT.

The CDR3 region has the DNA TGTGCCAGCAGTTTATATGGACAGGGTGGTCAGCCCCAGCATTTT. Protein sequence: CASSLYGQGGQPQHF. The V call is TRBV27, the J call TRBJ1-5; 8 positions match TRBD1. The germline gives CDR1 MNHEY, CDR2 SMNVEV (reference sequence). The CDR3 sequence is 15 residues long. With 1 base clipped from V and 6 bases from J, the junction kept 5 bases outside the gene matches.

This clonotype was seen only a few times. The rearrangement links TRBV30 to TRBJ1-1, with D maybe TRBD1 (5 bases). V was cut by 1 base and J by 5 bases, with 14 bases left in between. Germline CDR1 reads GTSNPN; CDR2 reads SVGIG (reference sequence). The CDR3 has 14 amino acids. In nucleotides, the CDR3 is TGTGCCTGGAGTGATATTAAGGGGTATACTGAAGCTTTCTTT. Translating it yields CAWSDIKGYTEAFF. The variable domain in full, with the rest retrieved from reference TRBV30 and TRBJ1-1, is SQTIHQWPATLVQPVGSPLSLECTVEGTSNPNLYWYRQAAGRGLQLLFYSVGIGQISSEVPQNLSASRPQDRQFILSSKKLLLSDSGFYLCAWSDIKGYTEAFFGQGTRLTVV.

This clonotype was seen at least ten times. This rearrangement joins TRBV6-5 to TRBJ2-3; D may be TRBD1 (5 bases). The CDR3 length is 14 residues. Trimming took off 6 bases at V and 0 bases at J, with 10 bases between the two ends. CDR1 MNHEY and CDR2 SVGAGI come from the germline V gene. This CDR3 is CASRPPGSTDTQYF. The CDR3 DNA sequence: TGTGCCAGCAGACCCCCAGGGAGCACAGATACGCAGTATTTT.

This clonotype was observed at least ten times. The chain recombines TRBV19 with TRBJ1-6; no reliable D call. The CDR3 is 18 residues long. V lost 3 bases, J lost 0 bases, and 15 bases lay in between. Germline lookup yields CDR1 LNHDA and CDR2 SQIVND (reference sequence). DNA of the CDR3: TGTGCCAGTAGTATTACGGGAGGAGCGAGCTCCTATAATTCACCCCTCCACTTT. Amino acids: CASSITGGASSYNSPLHF.

A word on this clonotype: One junction end does not reproduce the germline sequence, and a read error may be involved. The chain has TRBV27 and TRBJ2-7; possible D gene TRBD2, 5 bases. This CDR3 contains 15 residues. In germline, CDR1 is MNHEY, CDR2 SMNVEV (reference sequence). CDR3 sequence: CAGSLFPAETYEQYF. The CDR3 coding sequence is TGTGCCGGCAGTTTATTCCCAGCGGAGACCTACGAGCAGTACTTC.

At least ten counts were recorded for this clonotype. The chain employs TRBV25-1 and TRBJ1-5; 8 bases fit TRBD1. This CDR3 is built from 12 residues. V dropped 3 bases and J dropped 15; count of bases not matched to a gene: 7. Germline V gene data show CDR1 as MGHDK and CDR2 as SYGVNS. Here the CDR3 reads CASSDSGQGLHF. In nucleotides, the CDR3 is TGTGCCAGCAGTGATTCAGGACAGGGCCTGCATTTT.

This clonotype was detected a few times. This rearrangement joins TRBV19 to TRBJ1-5; 8 bases agree with TRBD1. The J segment lost 7 bases and the V segment lost 9 bases, leaving 11 bases of the junction unmatched. Germline values: CDR1 LNHDA, CDR2 SQIVND (reference sequence). The CDR3 is 14 amino acids. CDR3 protein: CASDPSGGLQPQHF. The CDR3 DNA sequence: TGTGCCAGCGATCCTTCAGGGGGCCTCCAGCCCCAGCATTTT. The whole variable domain, filled in from reference TRBV19 and TRBJ1-5, reads DGGITQSPKYLFRKEGQNVTLSCEQNLNHDAMYWYRQDPGQGLRLIYYSQIVNDFQKGDIAEGYSVSREKKESFPLTVTSAQKNPTAFYLCASDPSGGLQPQHFGDGTRLSIL.

On this clonotype itself: With a much larger clone just one base away, this may be a read error. The V and J genes are TRBV27 and TRBJ2-6; D unresolved. This CDR3 comprises 14 residues. Trimming removed 3 bases from V and 4 bases from J, with 7 bases in between. Germline values: CDR1 MNHEY, CDR2 SMNVEV (reference sequence). The DNA of the CDR3 is TGTGCCAGCAGTTTCAGAAGGGGGGCCAACGTCCTGACTTTC. This gives the protein CASSFRRGANVLTF.

The V call is TRBV12-3 or TRBV12-4, the J call TRBJ1-2; 7 bases are shared with TRBD1. V was clipped by 3 bases and J by 3 bases; unmatched bases: 4. The CDR3 is made up of 14 amino acids. The CDR3 here is CASSLGQTYYGYTF. CDR3 coding DNA: TGTGCCAGCAGTTTGGGACAGACATACTATGGCTACACCTTC.

This clonotype was observed many times. The genes are TRBV20-1 and TRBJ2-7; 11 bases map to TRBD1. This CDR3 is 15 amino acids long. Per germline, CDR1 DFQATT and CDR2 SNEGSKA (reference sequence). V gave up 3 bases and J gave up 1 base; unmatched junction bases: 5. The CDR3 nucleotides are TGCAGTGCTAGCTGGACAGGGGGCTTTTCCTACGAGCAGTACTTC. Encoded protein: CSASWTGGFSYEQYF.

This clonotype was recorded a few times. The genes are TRBV27 and TRBJ2-7; D might be TRBD1 (6 bases). The CDR3 loop spans 15 amino acids. CDR1 and CDR2 (germline): MNHEY, SMNVEV (reference sequence). Trimming cost V 2 bases and J 0 bases, with 11 bases left between them. The CDR3 DNA is TGTGCCAGCAGTTTAAACAGGGAAAGCTCCTACGAGCAGTACTTC. Translating gives CASSLNRESSYEQYF.

A note on this clonotype: Possible read error: a much larger clone is one base away. The chain employs TRBV20-1 and TRBJ1-1; D not resolved. Looked up from germline, CDR1 is DFQATT and CDR2 is SNEGSKA (reference sequence). CDR3 length: 11 amino acids. CDR3 in DNA: TGCGGCGCTACAAGGGTGACTGAAGCTTTCTTT. Its translation is CGATRVTEAFF.

As concerns this clonotype: A much more abundant neighbour one base away suggests this may be a read error. The gene calls are TRBV7-2 and TRBJ2-3; perhaps TRBD2 as D (5 bases). Trimming took off 0 bases at V and 5 bases at J, with 9 bases between the two ends. Germline V lookup: CDR1 SGHTA, CDR2 FQGNSA. The CDR3 is 14 residues long. DNA for the CDR3: TGTGCCAGCAGCTTAGCGAGAGGGCAAGATACGCAGTATTTT. This encodes CASSLARGQDTQYF.

This clonotype was recorded a few times. The V and J genes are TRBV4-3 and TRBJ2-1; 14 nucleotides line up with TRBD2. The CDR3 is 20 amino acids. Looked up from germline, CDR1 is LGHNA and CDR2 is YSLEER. Unmatched junction bases numbered 14, after V lost 0 bases and J lost 7 bases. The CDR3 protein is CASSQDDGTSGSLRRNEQFF. In DNA form, the CDR3 reads TGCGCCAGCAGCCAAGATGATGGGACTAGCGGGAGTTTGAGAAGGAATGAGCAGTTCTTC.

The rearrangement links TRBV29-1 to TRBJ1-3; 8 positions agree with TRBD1. This CDR3 contains 13 residues. J gave up 2 bases and V 6 bases, and 3 bases lay outside the gene matches. Germline V gene data show CDR1 as SQVTM and CDR2 as ANQGSEA. CDR3 sequence (DNA): TGCAGCGTGGAACAGGGGGCTGGAAACACCATATATTTT. As protein: CSVEQGAGNTIYF.

This clonotype was picked up a small number of times. J is TRBJ1-4 and V is TRBV7-6; the D is unclear. CDR3 length: 19 amino acids. Deletions cut 5 bases from V and 7 bases from J, with 29 bases between. CDR1 and CDR2 (germline): SGHVS, FNYEAQ. The chain's CDR3 is CASSRTNQLESEGGEKLFF. Written as DNA, the CDR3 is TGTGCCAGCAGCCGCACCAACCAGTTAGAGTCGGAGGGAGGTGAAAAACTGTTTTTT.

Concerning this clonotype itself: A clone one base away is much larger, so this may be a read error. The chain is built from TRBV2 and TRBJ2-3; a possible D gene is TRBD2 (5 bases). This CDR3 contains 12 residues. Germline CDR1 reads SNHLY; CDR2 reads FYNNEI. With 3 bases removed from V and 10 bases from J, the gap between germline ends came to 11 bases. CDR3 in DNA: TGTGCCAGCAGTGAGGAGGATGATGCGCAGTATTTT. As protein: CASSEEDDAQYF.

This clonotype has only a few counts. The V gene is TRBV28, the J gene TRBJ2-5; 10 positions match TRBD1. The CDR3 consists of 14 residues. Germline V gives CDR1 MDHEN, CDR2 SYDVKM. The ends lost 5 bases at V and 4 bases at J; junction bases unmatched: 4. The CDR3: CASSDRGLGETQYF. CDR3 DNA: TGTGCCAGCAGTGACAGGGGGCTCGGAGAGACCCAGTACTTC.

This clonotype was recorded a few times. This chain uses TRBV5-5 with TRBJ2-7; no clear D. The ends were cut back, 4 bases at V and 2 bases at J, with 10 bases in the middle. The germline V gene encodes CDR1 SGHKS and CDR2 YYEKEE (reference sequence). The CDR3 extends over 13 amino acids. The CDR3 protein is CASSPYQTYEQYF. The CDR3 bases are TGTGCCAGCAGCCCTTATCAGACCTACGAGCAGTACTTC.

This clonotype was seen a handful of times. The chain recombines TRBV6-2 or TRBV6-3 with TRBJ2-1; D gene uncertain. Germline V gene lookup returns CDR1 MNHEY and CDR2 SVGEGT. The V end lost 4 bases, the J end lost 8 bases, and 12 bases lay between the germline ends. This CDR3 is built from 13 residues. CDR3: CASSLGSVDEQFF. The CDR3 nucleotides are TGTGCCAGCAGTTTAGGGTCGGTTGATGAGCAGTTCTTC.

This rearrangement joins TRBV29-1 to TRBJ1-3; 7 bases are a match to TRBD1. This CDR3 is 14 amino acids long. V lost 5 bases, J lost 3 bases, and 7 bases stayed unmatched. CDR1 SQVTM and CDR2 ANQGSEA come from the germline V gene. The CDR3 sequence: CSVNPTGYGNTIYF. The CDR3 DNA follows: TGCAGCGTTAACCCGACAGGGTATGGAAACACCATATATTTT.

This clonotype was observed many times. The junction and the germline gene differ at one end; a read error may be behind it. The J gene is TRBJ1-1, the V gene TRBV7-9, with TRBD1 as a possible D gene (6 bases). The CDR3 runs 13 residues. From germline, CDR1 is SEHNR and CDR2 FQNEAQ (reference sequence). In DNA, the CDR3 is TGTGCCAGCAGCGATTCACAGGGACTGAGCGTGATCTTT. Translation: CASSDSQGLSVIF.

Concerning this clonotype itself: Being one base from a much bigger clone, this may be a read error. The chain uses TRBV20-1 and TRBJ1-5; perhaps TRBD1 as D (6 bases). This CDR3 comprises 14 residues. V lost 3 bases, J lost 7 bases, and 16 bases lay in between. Per the germline V gene, CDR1 is DFQATT and CDR2 is SNEGSKA (reference sequence). CDR3 amino acids: CSASRRGGRQPQHF. The CDR3 nucleotides are TGCAGTGCTAGTAGGAGGGGGGGACGACAGCCCCAGCATTTT.

The V call is TRBV12-3 or TRBV12-4, the J call TRBJ2-7, with D tentatively TRBD2 (5 bases). V was pared by 1 base and J by 12 bases, with 16 bases between. The CDR3 covers 13 residues. As DNA, the CDR3 is TGTGCCAGCAGTTTAGATGCGGGCAACTTTCGGTACTTC. Residues: CASSLDAGNFRYF.